This is a list of T cell receptor beta chains from one sample in a study of CD8 T cell repertoires and HIV-1 epitope variants. No antigen has been identified for these receptors. TCRdb keeps only in-frame clones here, not all; method: immunoSEQ multiplex PCR. The sample records around 2,000 clones, 55% to 75% being singletons. The sample comprised cultured CD8+ T cells derived from PBMCs. These receptors were collected from a male donor with HIV. Each CDR3 is given with its conserved first and last residue. Fields, in order: clone size, D gene, J gene, V gene, CDR3 protein, CDR3 DNA. A D gene is named only where the DNA matches it firmly. A clone size is listed for some rows: how often the clone was seen (once, few, many), or a class if it is expanded.

clone_size: few; d_call: .; j_call: TRBJ1-5; v_call: TRBV28; cdr3_aa: CASSLSGLSNQPQHF; cdr3_nt: TGTGCCAGCAGTTTATCCGGACTTAGCAATCAGCCCCAGCATTTT
clone_size: .; d_call: .; j_call: TRBJ1-1; v_call: TRBV5-1; cdr3_aa: CASSLVGRGTEAFF; cdr3_nt: TGCGCCAGCAGCTTGGTTGGAAGGGGCACTGAAGCTTTCTTT
clone_size: .; d_call: TRBD1; j_call: TRBJ2-7; v_call: TRBV6-5; cdr3_aa: CASSFHPGQGYEQYF; cdr3_nt: TGTGCCAGCAGTTTTCATCCGGGACAGGGGTACGAGCAGTACTTC
clone_size: .; d_call: .; j_call: TRBJ2-7; v_call: TRBV28; cdr3_aa: CASSSDVSAYEQYF; cdr3_nt: TGTGCCAGCAGTTCAGATGTCTCGGCCTACGAGCAGTACTTC
clone_size: .; d_call: TRBD2; j_call: TRBJ2-7; v_call: TRBV2; cdr3_aa: CASSSLAGEKYEQYF; cdr3_nt: TGTGCCAGCAGTTCTCTAGCGGGAGAGAAATACGAGCAGTACTTC
clone_size: .; d_call: .; j_call: TRBJ2-5; v_call: TRBV5-4; cdr3_aa: CASSFLTPQETQYF; cdr3_nt: TGTGCCAGCAGCTTCCTAACACCTCAAGAGACCCAGTACTTC
clone_size: .; d_call: TRBD2; j_call: TRBJ2-1; v_call: TRBV29-1; cdr3_aa: CSVEGGQGLAGGRYNEQFF; cdr3_nt: TGCAGCGTTGAAGGAGGCCAAGGACTAGCGGGAGGTCGCTACAATGAGCAGTTCTTC
clone_size: .; d_call: TRBD2; j_call: TRBJ2-7; v_call: TRBV27; cdr3_aa: CATRHIRREWVLAGPISYEQYF; cdr3_nt: TGTGCCACCAGACATATTAGAAGGGAGTGGGTACTAGCGGGACCTATCTCCTACGAGCAGTACTTC
clone_size: few; d_call: TRBD1; j_call: TRBJ2-4; v_call: TRBV5-1; cdr3_aa: CASSPEKGTGSLAKNIQYF; cdr3_nt: TGCGCCAGCAGCCCGGAGAAAGGGACAGGGTCCTTAGCCAAAAACATTCAGTACTTC
clone_size: .; d_call: .; j_call: TRBJ1-2; v_call: TRBV7-9; cdr3_aa: CASSLLGYHGTYGYTF; cdr3_nt: TGTGCCAGCAGCCTACTGGGATACCATGGGACCTATGGCTACACCTTC
clone_size: .; d_call: .; j_call: TRBJ2-3; v_call: TRBV10-2; cdr3_aa: CASSDGNSESFTDTQYF; cdr3_nt: TGCGCCAGCAGTGACGGGAATAGCGAGAGCTTCACAGATACGCAGTATTTT
clone_size: few; d_call: .; j_call: TRBJ1-5; v_call: TRBV5-1; cdr3_aa: CASSPVPDIGRAQPQHF; cdr3_nt: TGCGCCAGCAGCCCGGTACCTGACATCGGGAGGGCTCAGCCCCAGCATTTT
clone_size: .; d_call: .; j_call: TRBJ1-1; v_call: TRBV5-6; cdr3_aa: CASSLSRWNTEAFF; cdr3_nt: TGTGCCAGCAGCTTATCCCGATGGAACACTGAAGCTTTCTTT
clone_size: .; d_call: TRBD2; j_call: TRBJ2-2; v_call: TRBV13; cdr3_aa: CASSLGWASGSTGELFF; cdr3_nt: TGTGCCAGCAGCTTAGGTTGGGCTAGCGGGAGCACCGGGGAGCTGTTTTTT
clone_size: .; d_call: .; j_call: TRBJ1-1; v_call: TRBV28; cdr3_aa: CASSALQENTEAFF; cdr3_nt: TGTGCCAGCAGCGCACTACAGGAGAACACTGAAGCTTTCTTT
clone_size: .; d_call: .; j_call: TRBJ2-7; v_call: TRBV5-6; cdr3_aa: CASSISRNEQYF; cdr3_nt: TGTGCCAGCAGCATATCCAGAAACGAGCAGTACTTC
clone_size: .; d_call: .; j_call: TRBJ1-1; v_call: TRBV28; cdr3_aa: CASGGEWAGTEAFF; cdr3_nt: TGTGCCAGCGGTGGGGAGTGGGCAGGAACTGAAGCTTTCTTT
clone_size: .; d_call: TRBD2; j_call: TRBJ2-1; v_call: TRBV6-5; cdr3_aa: CASSYSPSGGAREQFF; cdr3_nt: TGTGCCAGCAGTTACTCTCCTAGCGGGGGGGCCCGTGAGCAGTTCTTC
clone_size: .; d_call: TRBD2; j_call: TRBJ2-7; v_call: TRBV10-2; cdr3_aa: CASSLGGDFNEQYF; cdr3_nt: TGCGCCAGCAGCCTGGGAGGGGATTTCAACGAGCAGTACTTC
clone_size: .; d_call: TRBD2; j_call: TRBJ2-5; v_call: TRBV7-9; cdr3_aa: CASSLAAGGFRETQYF; cdr3_nt: TGTGCCAGCAGCTTAGCCGCGGGAGGATTCCGAGAGACCCAGTACTTC
clone_size: once; d_call: .; j_call: TRBJ1-5; v_call: TRBV19; cdr3_aa: CASSIVQGNQPQHF; cdr3_nt: TGTGCCAGTAGTATAGTGCAGGGCAATCAGCCCCAGCATTTT
clone_size: .; d_call: .; j_call: TRBJ1-1; v_call: TRBV19; cdr3_aa: CASSMKGGGGGEAFF; cdr3_nt: TGTGCCAGTAGTATGAAGGGGGGGGGCGGCGGTGAAGCTTTCTTT
clone_size: .; d_call: TRBD2; j_call: TRBJ2-7; v_call: TRBV28; cdr3_aa: CASSLTVRMGTSDSYEQYF; cdr3_nt: TGTGCCAGCAGCCTAACCGTTCGTATGGGGACTAGCGACTCCTACGAGCAGTACTTC
clone_size: .; d_call: .; j_call: TRBJ2-7; v_call: TRBV5-6; cdr3_aa: CASSIGGDTFEQYF; cdr3_nt: TGTGCCAGCAGCATTGGAGGGGACACATTCGAGCAGTACTTC
clone_size: few; d_call: TRBD2; j_call: TRBJ2-7; v_call: TRBV10-1; cdr3_aa: CASSGDYFYEQYF; cdr3_nt: TGCGCCAGCAGTGGGGACTATTTTTACGAGCAGTACTTC
clone_size: .; d_call: TRBD1; j_call: TRBJ2-1; v_call: TRBV7-8; cdr3_aa: CASSPDRAEGNEQFF; cdr3_nt: TGTGCCAGCAGCCCGGACAGGGCGGAAGGTAATGAGCAGTTCTTC
clone_size: few; d_call: .; j_call: TRBJ1-1; v_call: TRBV7-9; cdr3_aa: CASSPRGMGASRTEAFF; cdr3_nt: TGTGCCAGCAGCCCCCGGGGGATGGGGGCATCGAGAACTGAAGCTTTCTTT
clone_size: once; d_call: TRBD2; j_call: TRBJ2-2; v_call: TRBV10-3; cdr3_aa: CAISGVLASTGELFF; cdr3_nt: TGTGCCATCAGTGGAGTACTAGCGAGCACCGGGGAGCTGTTTTTT
clone_size: once; d_call: .; j_call: TRBJ1-1; v_call: TRBV28; cdr3_aa: CASSPFMGGTEAFF; cdr3_nt: TGTGCCAGCAGCCCGTTTATGGGGGGTACTGAAGCTTTCTTT
clone_size: .; d_call: .; j_call: TRBJ2-7; v_call: TRBV7-6; cdr3_aa: CASSSDAYEQYF; cdr3_nt: TGTGCCAGCAGCTCGGACGCATACGAGCAGTACTTC
clone_size: .; d_call: .; j_call: TRBJ2-7; v_call: TRBV7-9; cdr3_aa: CASRWGASYEQYF; cdr3_nt: TGTGCCAGCAGGTGGGGTGCAAGCTACGAGCAGTACTTC
clone_size: few; d_call: .; j_call: TRBJ2-2; v_call: TRBV11-3; cdr3_aa: CASSFRRTGELFF; cdr3_nt: TGTGCCAGCAGCTTTAGAAGGACCGGGGAGCTGTTTTTT
clone_size: .; d_call: .; j_call: TRBJ1-2; v_call: TRBV29-1; cdr3_aa: CSVEAGGDYGYTF; cdr3_nt: TGCAGCGTTGAAGCCGGGGGAGACTATGGCTACACCTTC
clone_size: .; d_call: .; j_call: TRBJ2-3; v_call: TRBV28; cdr3_aa: CASSLTVTDTQYF; cdr3_nt: TGTGCCAGCAGTTTAACAGTCACAGATACGCAGTATTTT
clone_size: .; d_call: .; j_call: TRBJ1-1; v_call: TRBV11-2; cdr3_aa: CASSLDKESSNTEAFF; cdr3_nt: TGTGCCAGCAGCTTAGACAAGGAGAGCTCGAACACTGAAGCTTTCTTT
clone_size: .; d_call: TRBD1; j_call: TRBJ2-3; v_call: TRBV6-5; cdr3_aa: CASSYSGTGGTDTQYF; cdr3_nt: TGTGCCAGCAGTTACTCCGGGACAGGGGGCACAGATACGCAGTATTTT
clone_size: .; d_call: .; j_call: TRBJ1-1; v_call: TRBV5-1; cdr3_aa: CASARREGGNTEAFF; cdr3_nt: TGCGCCAGCGCCAGGAGGGAGGGGGGGAACACTGAAGCTTTCTTT
clone_size: .; d_call: .; j_call: TRBJ2-1; v_call: TRBV5-8; cdr3_aa: CASSSRPNEQFF; cdr3_nt: TGTGCCAGCAGCTCCAGACCGAATGAGCAGTTCTTC
clone_size: .; d_call: .; j_call: TRBJ2-2; v_call: TRBV5-4; cdr3_aa: CASSFLGPGELFF; cdr3_nt: TGTGCCAGCAGCTTTCTGGGGCCCGGGGAGCTGTTTTTT
clone_size: .; d_call: .; j_call: TRBJ1-2; v_call: TRBV28; cdr3_aa: CASSLEGYPLWGYTF; cdr3_nt: TGTGCCAGCAGTTTAGAAGGGTACCCACTTTGGGGCTACACCTTC
clone_size: .; d_call: .; j_call: TRBJ2-5; v_call: TRBV19; cdr3_aa: CASSIDLSPAPGGETQYF; cdr3_nt: TGTGCCAGTAGTATAGATTTGAGTCCGGCCCCCGGTGGGGAGACCCAGTACTTC
clone_size: .; d_call: .; j_call: TRBJ2-3; v_call: TRBV7-6; cdr3_aa: CASSLAPRAGDTQYF; cdr3_nt: TGTGCCAGCAGCTTAGCCCCCCGAGCGGGCGATACGCAGTATTTT
clone_size: once; d_call: .; j_call: TRBJ1-1; v_call: TRBV4-3; cdr3_aa: CASSQDGGLSEAFF; cdr3_nt: TGCGCCAGCAGCCAAGATGGGGGGCTCAGTGAAGCTTTCTTT
clone_size: .; d_call: .; j_call: TRBJ2-2; v_call: TRBV28; cdr3_aa: CASMGNTGELFF; cdr3_nt: TGTGCCAGCATGGGAAACACCGGGGAGCTGTTTTTT
clone_size: .; d_call: TRBD2; j_call: TRBJ2-3; v_call: TRBV10-3; cdr3_aa: CAISDLFSGREESTDTQYF; cdr3_nt: TGTGCCATCAGTGATCTCTTTAGCGGGAGGGAAGAATCCACAGATACGCAGTATTTT
clone_size: .; d_call: .; j_call: TRBJ2-1; v_call: TRBV2; cdr3_aa: CASSGLVSEQFF; cdr3_nt: TGTGCCAGCAGTGGGTTGGTTTCAGAGCAGTTCTTC
clone_size: .; d_call: .; j_call: TRBJ1-1; v_call: TRBV21-1; cdr3_aa: CASSPSGNTEAFF; cdr3_nt: TGTGCCAGCAGCCCCTCAGGGAACACTGAAGCTTTCTTT
clone_size: .; d_call: .; j_call: TRBJ1-6; v_call: TRBV4-1; cdr3_aa: CASSLRGEFDNSPLHF; cdr3_nt: TGCGCCAGCAGCCTGCGGGGGGAGTTCGATAATTCACCCCTCCACTTT
clone_size: .; d_call: .; j_call: TRBJ1-1; v_call: TRBV28; cdr3_aa: CASSFRGWGTEAFF; cdr3_nt: TGTGCCAGCAGTTTTCGGGGATGGGGCACTGAAGCTTTCTTT
clone_size: once; d_call: TRBD2; j_call: TRBJ2-3; v_call: TRBV6-6; cdr3_aa: CASSPSGRTGTDTQYF; cdr3_nt: TGTGCCAGCAGTCCTAGCGGGAGAACGGGCACAGATACGCAGTATTTT
clone_size: .; d_call: .; j_call: TRBJ1-4; v_call: TRBV28; cdr3_aa: CASSLPTGEKLFF; cdr3_nt: TGTGCCAGCAGTTTACCCACAGGGGAAAAACTGTTTTTT
clone_size: once; d_call: .; j_call: TRBJ2-1; v_call: TRBV9; cdr3_aa: CASSVGSANEQFF; cdr3_nt: TGTGCCAGCAGCGTAGGGTCAGCCAATGAGCAGTTCTTC
clone_size: .; d_call: .; j_call: TRBJ2-1; v_call: TRBV5-6; cdr3_aa: CASSLSPGPYQFF; cdr3_nt: TGTGCCAGCAGCTTGAGTCCAGGGCCTTATCAGTTCTTC
clone_size: few; d_call: TRBD2; j_call: TRBJ2-1; v_call: TRBV4-1; cdr3_aa: CASGGGSEQFF; cdr3_nt: TGCGCCAGCGGAGGCGGGAGCGAGCAGTTCTTC
clone_size: .; d_call: .; j_call: TRBJ2-7; v_call: TRBV5-1; cdr3_aa: CASSLAAGYEQYF; cdr3_nt: TGCGCCAGCAGCTTGGCCGCAGGGTACGAGCAGTACTTC